Sequencing of this TCR beta chain was carried out in a study of blood T cell repertoires in COVID-19. Produced via immunoSEQ multiplex PCR; TCRdb's table is partial and in-frame only. The sample carries about 280,000 clones, approximately 80% recorded once. This receptor was identified in a man aged 40-55 years who had been exposed to COVID-19. Specimen: PBMCs or T cells enriched from blood (not recorded which).

The CDR3 is CASSLPTGTGPAVRYGYTF. CDR3 in DNA: TGTGCCAGTAGTCTACCAACAGGGACAGGGCCAGCGGTTCGGTATGGCTACACCTTC. This chain joins TRBV19 and TRBJ1-2; TRBD1 aligns across 9 bases. Germline V CDR1 and CDR2: LNHDA, SQIVND (reference sequence). The J segment lost 5 bases and the V segment lost 5 bases, leaving 21 bases of the junction unmatched. This CDR3 has 19 residues.